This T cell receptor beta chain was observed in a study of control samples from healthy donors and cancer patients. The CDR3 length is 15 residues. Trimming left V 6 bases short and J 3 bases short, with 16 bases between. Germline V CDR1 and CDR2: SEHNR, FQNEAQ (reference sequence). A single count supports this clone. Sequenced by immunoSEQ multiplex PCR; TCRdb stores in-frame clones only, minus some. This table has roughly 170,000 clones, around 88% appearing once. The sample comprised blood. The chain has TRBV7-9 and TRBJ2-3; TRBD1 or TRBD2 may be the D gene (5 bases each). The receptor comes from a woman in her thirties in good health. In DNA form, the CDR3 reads TGTGCCAGCAGTTCCGGGGCCGCCTCGACAGATACGCAGTATTTT. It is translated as CASSSGAASTDTQYF.